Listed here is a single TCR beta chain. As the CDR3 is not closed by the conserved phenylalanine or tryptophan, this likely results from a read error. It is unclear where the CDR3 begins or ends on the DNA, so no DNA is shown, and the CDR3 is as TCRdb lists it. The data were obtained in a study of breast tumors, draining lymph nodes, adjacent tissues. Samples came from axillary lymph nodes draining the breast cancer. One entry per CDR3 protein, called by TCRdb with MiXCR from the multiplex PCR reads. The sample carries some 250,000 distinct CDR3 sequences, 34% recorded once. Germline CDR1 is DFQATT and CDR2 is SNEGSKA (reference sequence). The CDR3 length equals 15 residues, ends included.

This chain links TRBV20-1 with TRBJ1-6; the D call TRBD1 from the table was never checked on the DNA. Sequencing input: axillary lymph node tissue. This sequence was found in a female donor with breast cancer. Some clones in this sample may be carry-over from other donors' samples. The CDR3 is CSARVVGQGNSPLQS.